Following are 21 T cell receptor beta chains from one sample sequenced in a study of human T cells and chemical hapten exposure. Each CDR3 protein is one row after TCRdb ran MiXCR on the RACE reads. The data contain approximately 84,000 distinct CDR3 sequences, 8.6% of them singletons. Time point specified: healthy volunteer bleed at 6 weeks. Whole blood that had not been fractionated was the source of extracted total RNA. Material: whole blood. These receptors were taken from a male donor in good health. Some clones in this sample may be carry-over from other donors' samples.

This clonotype was seen ten or more times. The chain has TRBV29-1 and TRBJ2-5, with D unclear. V was shortened by 1 base and J by 1 base, with 10 bases between the two germline ends. Germline CDR1 SQVTM, CDR2 ANQGSEA. The CDR3 has 14 residues. For the CDR3, the DNA is TGCAGCGTTGAAGCAATCAGGCCCCAAGAGACCCAGTACTTC. It specifies CSVEAIRPQETQYF.

This clonotype was detected a few times. J is TRBJ2-3 and V is TRBV7-2; tentatively, D is TRBD1 or TRBD2 (5 bases each). V was cut by 5 bases and J by 0 bases, with 9 bases left in between. This CDR3 comprises 14 residues. Germline V gives CDR1 SGHTA, CDR2 FQGNSA. The CDR3 nucleotides are TGTGCCAGCAGCCGGGACCCCAGCACAGATACGCAGTATTTT. Amino acids: CASSRDPSTDTQYF. Full variable domain (rest looked up from reference TRBV7-2 and TRBJ2-3): GAGVSQSPSNKVTEKGKDVELRCDPISGHTALYWYRQSLGQGLEFLIYFQGNSAPDKSGLPSDRFSAERTGGSVSTLTIQRTQQEDSAVYLCASSRDPSTDTQYFGPGTRLTVL.

Comment on this clonotype: This may come from a read error, since a much larger clone is one base off. This chain uses TRBV24-1 with TRBJ1-1; D unresolved. The CDR3 spans 17 residues. Per the germline V gene, CDR1 is KGHDR and CDR2 is SFDVKD. The CDR3 region has the DNA TGTACCACCAGTGATCCGGCCTCAGAGAAGGGAAACACTGAAGCTTTCTTT. Protein: CTTSDPASEKGNTEAFF.

The J gene is TRBJ2-1, the V gene TRBV5-4, with 8 nucleotides matching TRBD2. The junction had 0 bases not matched to a gene; V was cut back by 0 bases and J by 1 base. The CDR3 runs 15 residues. The germline V gene encodes CDR1 SGHNT and CDR2 YYREEE (reference sequence). CDR3: CASSLERESYNEQFF. The DNA for the CDR3 is TGTGCCAGCAGCTTGGAGCGGGAGTCCTACAATGAGCAGTTCTTC.

The gene calls are TRBV5-6 and TRBJ2-1; the D is unclear. The CDR3 contains 14 residues. V lost 0 bases, J lost 1 base, and 5 bases lay in between. Germline loops: CDR1 SGHDT, CDR2 YYEEEE. The CDR3 DNA sequence: TGTGCCAGCAGCTTGGTTTCATCCTACAATGAGCAGTTCTTC. Its protein product is CASSLVSSYNEQFF. Full variable domain (outside the CDR3, taken from reference TRBV5-6 and TRBJ2-1): DAGVTQSPTHLIKTRGQQVTLRCSPKSGHDTVSWYQQALGQGPQFIFQYYEEEERQRGNFPDRFSGHQFPNYSSELNVNALLLGDSALYLCASSLVSSYNEQFFGPGTRLTVL.

The rearrangement joins TRBV3-1 to TRBJ1-1, with 7 bases that match TRBD1. The J segment lost 5 bases and the V segment lost 1 base, leaving 4 bases of the junction unmatched. The CDR3 runs to 14 residues. Looked up from germline, CDR1 is LGHDT and CDR2 is YNNKEL (reference sequence). CDR3 residues: CASSQGQGYTEAFF. DNA for the CDR3: TGTGCCAGCAGCCAAGGACAGGGATATACTGAAGCTTTCTTT.

This chain connects TRBV6-6 to TRBJ2-5, with a possible D match to TRBD2 (7 bases). V was shortened by 8 bases and J by 1 base, with 14 bases between the two germline ends. The CDR3 sequence is 14 residues long. In germline, CDR1 is MNHNY, CDR2 SVGAGI (reference sequence). The CDR3 sequence is CASRVGGPQETQYF. As DNA, the CDR3 is TGTGCCAGCCGAGTCGGGGGGCCCCAAGAGACCCAGTACTTC.

The gene calls are TRBV20-1 and TRBJ2-3; D tentatively fits TRBD1 or TRBD2 (5 bases each). Germline CDR1 DFQATT, CDR2 SNEGSKA (reference sequence). Trimming took off 6 bases at V and 0 bases at J, with 19 bases between the two ends. The CDR3 extends over 16 amino acids. The CDR3 coding sequence is TGCAGTGCGAATGGGGCAGCGGAAACTAGCACAGATACGCAGTATTTT. Amino acids: CSANGAAETSTDTQYF.

The rearrangement links TRBV12-3 or TRBV12-4 to TRBJ1-1, with TRBD1 as a possible D gene (5 bases). V shed 5 bases and J shed 6 bases, with 19 bases lying between them. The CDR3 sequence is 15 residues long. The CDR3 sequence is CASSPRPGRTAEAFF. CDR3 nucleotide sequence: TGTGCCAGCAGTCCTAGACCGGGGCGAACAGCTGAAGCTTTCTTT.

V and J are TRBV28 and TRBJ2-7; possibly TRBD1 or TRBD2 for D (6 bases each). The CDR3 extends over 17 amino acids. V dropped 1 base and J dropped 3 bases, with 19 bases sitting between them. CDR1 is MDHEN, CDR2 SYDVKM, per germline. CDR3 sequence (DNA): TGTGCCAGCAGTTTATACTTGCGGGACACCGGCGACTACGAGCAGTACTTC. It encodes CASSLYLRDTGDYEQYF.

The V call is TRBV18, the J call TRBJ1-1; TRBD1 aligns across 7 bases. Trimming at V came to 5 bases and at J to 0 bases, leaving 6 bases not matched to a gene. The CDR3 has 15 amino acids. Germline V CDR1 and CDR2: KGHSH, LQKENI. CDR3 nucleotide sequence: TGTGCCAGCTCAGACCGGGACAGCTTGAACACTGAAGCTTTCTTT. Residues: CASSDRDSLNTEAFF.

This clonotype was seen a few times. The rearrangement links TRBV6-5 to TRBJ1-4, with no clear D. Germline V CDR1 and CDR2: MNHEY, SVGAGI. This CDR3 comprises 14 residues. V lost 8 bases and J 5 bases, leaving 15 bases between the germline ends. The CDR3 DNA reads as TGTGCCAGCTCCCCCGGGAGGAGAAATGAAAAACTGTTTTTT. Translated, it gives CASSPGRRNEKLFF.

A few counts support this clonotype. The rearrangement joins TRBV7-9 to TRBJ2-7; D is ambiguous. This CDR3 comprises 14 residues. V was pared by 2 bases and J by 3 bases, with 11 bases between. Germline-derived CDR1 and CDR2 are SEHNR and FQNEAQ (reference sequence). The CDR3 region is CASSLSRGSYEQYF. The DNA of the CDR3 is TGTGCCAGCAGCTTAAGCCGAGGCAGCTACGAGCAGTACTTC.

This clonotype was detected many times. The rearrangement uses TRBV7-2 and TRBJ2-5; TRBD2 might be the D (7 bases). CDR1 is SGHTA, CDR2 FQGNSA, per germline. V dropped 4 bases and J dropped 5 bases, with 23 bases sitting between them. The CDR3 is 17 amino acids. The CDR3 spells CASSSPTGGQAEETQYF. CDR3 in DNA: TGTGCCAGCAGCTCGCCTACCGGGGGGCAGGCTGAGGAGACCCAGTACTTC. Looking up the rest from reference TRBV7-2 and TRBJ2-5 gives the full variable domain: GAGVSQSPSNKVTEKGKDVELRCDPISGHTALYWYRQSLGQGLEFLIYFQGNSAPDKSGLPSDRFSAERTGGSVSTLTIQRTQQEDSAVYLCASSSPTGGQAEETQYFGPGTRLLVL.

This clonotype was counted only a few times. This sequence joins TRBV7-2 and TRBJ1-2; a weak D match, TRBD1 (6 bases). Germline V gene sequence: CDR1 SGHTA, CDR2 FQGNSA. This CDR3 is built from 14 residues. V was pared by 5 bases and J by 2 bases, with 12 bases between. For the CDR3, the DNA is TGTGCCAGCAGCCCGGGGACACCGAACTATGGCTACACCTTC. It codes for CASSPGTPNYGYTF.

As DNA, the CDR3 is TGTGCCAGCAGTTACTCGCTTGTTCCTGGACAGGCCAGCAATCAGCCCCAGCATTTT. Its protein is CASSYSLVPGQASNQPQHF. V usage is TRBV6-2 or TRBV6-3 and J usage is TRBJ1-5; TRBD1 matches 7 bases. V lost 0 bases, J lost 1 base, and 12 bases stayed unmatched. From germline, CDR1 is MNHEY and CDR2 SVGEGT. The CDR3 sequence is 19 residues long.

In this sample, this clonotype turned up many times. The V and J genes are TRBV7-9 and TRBJ1-5; D possibly corresponds to TRBD1 (6 bases). V lost 4 bases and J 1 base, leaving 8 bases between the germline ends. The CDR3 spans 14 residues. CDR1 is SEHNR and CDR2 is FQNEAQ in the germline V gene (reference sequence). CDR3 protein: CASSSGQSNQPQHF. The CDR3, as DNA: TGTGCCAGCAGCTCTGGACAGAGCAATCAGCCCCAGCATTTT.

The chain combines TRBV21-1 with TRBJ1-2; the table names TRBD1, a call not compared with the DNA. TRBV21-1 is a documented pseudogene. The CDR3 covers 16 residues. Here the CDR3 reads CASSKGVREFNYGYTF. The CDR3 DNA reads as TGTGCCAGCAGCAAAGGGGTCAGGGAATTTAACTATGGCTACACCTTC.

This clonotype was detected a few times. The gene calls are TRBV10-2 and TRBJ2-2, with a weak D call TRBD1 (5 bases). The V gene lost 0 bases and the J gene lost 1 base, with 9 bases spanning the gap. The length of the CDR3 is 16 residues. Germline V gene lookup returns CDR1 WSHSY and CDR2 SAAADI. In DNA, the CDR3 is TGCGCCAGCAGTGAGTCGGAGACAGTGAACACCGGGGAGCTGTTTTTT. Encoded protein: CASSESETVNTGELFF.

This clonotype occurred a few times. CDR3 region: CASGGGMDTGELFF. DNA for the CDR3: TGTGCCAGCGGTGGCGGGATGGATACCGGGGAGCTGTTTTTT. The rearrangement links TRBV7-9 to TRBJ2-2; a weak D match, TRBD2 (6 bases). The CDR3 spans 14 residues. V lost 8 bases, J lost 5 bases, and 15 bases lay in between. CDR1 is SEHNR, CDR2 FQNEAQ, per germline (reference sequence).

The V gene is TRBV19, the J gene TRBJ2-2; D gene unclear. Trimming stripped 1 base from V and 0 bases from J, with 9 bases between. There are 16 residues in the CDR3. CDR1 LNHDA and CDR2 SQIVND come from the germline V gene (reference sequence). The CDR3 sequence is CASSIGGPPNTGELFF. As DNA, the CDR3 is TGTGCCAGTAGTATAGGAGGTCCCCCGAACACCGGGGAGCTGTTTTTT.